This T cell receptor (beta chain) was sequenced during a study of T cells in Graves' hyperthyroidism and ophthalmopathy. General study points: Stable hyperthyroidism was separated from ophthalmopathy by a model based on 13 V-J features.

A remark on this clonotype: The target antigen is unknown.

Exclusions: uncontrolled infection, other autoimmune disease, pregnancy, lactation. The CDR3 loop spans 15 amino acids. The germline CDR1 and CDR2 sequences are SGHTA and FQGNSA. The V gene lost 5 bases and the J gene lost 0 bases, with 8 bases spanning the gap. TCR beta CDR3 region amplification was performed from RNA transcripts. HTBI primers drove first-round RT-PCR of the TCR CDR3. A single record per CDR3 protein comes from TCRdb applying MiXCR to the multiplex PCR reads. Among over 400,000 distinct CDR3 sequences, 20% to 25% were seen once, and the ten largest hold under 55%. This sequence was found in a woman in her seventies with Graves' ophthalmopathy. Source material: blood. The chain couples TRBV7-2 to TRBJ2-6; D unclear. The CDR3 reads CASSPTFSGANVLTF. The CDR3 nucleotides read TGTGCCAGCAGCCCCACGTTCTCTGGGGCCAACGTCCTGACTTTC. The full variable domain, rest sourced from reference TRBV7-2 and TRBJ2-6, is GAGVSQSPSNKVTEKGKDVELRCDPISGHTALYWYRQSLGQGLEFLIYFQGNSAPDKSGLPSDRFSAERTGGSVSTLTIQRTQQEDSAVYLCASSPTFSGANVLTFGAGSRLTVL.